This T cell receptor (beta chain) was captured by sequencing in a study of monozygotic twins with inflammatory bowel disease. The total RNA came straight from whole blood, and T cells were not sorted beforehand. Every TCR library drew on 3500 ng of total RNA. Following a re-call of the 5' RACE reads, TCRdb has one entry per CDR3 protein and lacks DNA. There are some 83,000 distinct CDR3 sequences in the sample, with just under 7.5% held by the top ten. Study-wide points: Limited power may explain why concordant and discordant twins showed no difference in repertoire similarity. IBD patients displayed reduced TCRbeta diversity (inverse Simpson) when set against healthy co-twins.

The CDR3 is 13 residues long. The V gene's germline CDR1 is MNHEY and CDR2 SVGAGI. Details on this clonotype: Its antigen is unknown.

The receptor comes from a human donor with ulcerative colitis or Crohn's disease, or a healthy co-twin of an affected twin (not recorded which). The chain employs TRBV6-5 and TRBJ1-4. Sequencing used blood. The CDR3 protein is CASSYTRGEKLFF.